This T cell receptor beta chain comes out of a study of T cell changes during pregnancy in multiple sclerosis. Trimming removed 1 base at V and 0 bases at J, with 15 bases between. The CDR3 has 18 residues. The repertoire was sequenced with immunoSEQ multiplex PCR; TCRdb's copy has only in-frame clones and lacks some. The sample yields more than 70,000 clones, almost 95% seen once. V is TRBV23-1 and J is TRBJ1-4; D remains unclear. TRBV23-1 is recorded as an ORF, its role being uncertain. The sequence came from a female donor with multiple sclerosis, enrolled in a pregnancy study. Sequencing used peripheral blood, obtained before pregnancy. CDR3 in amino acids: CASSQFPGQHATNEKLFF. The CDR3 region has the DNA TGCGCCAGCAGTCAATTCCCGGGTCAACATGCAACTAATGAAAAACTGTTTTTT.